Sequencing of this T cell receptor (beta chain) was carried out in a study of T cells in Graves' hyperthyroidism and ophthalmopathy. RNA transcripts provided the source from which TCR beta CDR3 regions were amplified. A first-round RT-PCR of the TCR CDR3 used the HTBI primer set. TCRdb analysed the multiplex PCR reads with MiXCR anew, one entry per CDR3 protein. The sample shows about 410,000 distinct CDR3 sequences, about 14% of them seen only once. Findings and limits, study-wide: Most expanded thyroid clonotypes above 0.001 recurred in blood.

This clonotype appeared many times. What it binds is unknown. Uncontrolled infection, other autoimmune disease, pregnancy or lactation disqualified patients from enrolment. The CDR3 spans 15 residues. J gave up 5 bases and V 3 bases, and 6 bases lay outside the gene matches. Germline-derived CDR1 and CDR2 are SEHNR and FQNEAQ (reference sequence). The clonotype comes from a woman aged 30 to 39 with Graves' ophthalmopathy. Sequenced input: blood. The chain uses TRBV7-9 and TRBJ1-4, with TRBD1 matching over 7 bases. The CDR3, as DNA: TGTGCCAGCAGCTTTAGGACAGGATCCAATGAAAAACTGTTTTTT. Residues: CASSFRTGSNEKLFF.